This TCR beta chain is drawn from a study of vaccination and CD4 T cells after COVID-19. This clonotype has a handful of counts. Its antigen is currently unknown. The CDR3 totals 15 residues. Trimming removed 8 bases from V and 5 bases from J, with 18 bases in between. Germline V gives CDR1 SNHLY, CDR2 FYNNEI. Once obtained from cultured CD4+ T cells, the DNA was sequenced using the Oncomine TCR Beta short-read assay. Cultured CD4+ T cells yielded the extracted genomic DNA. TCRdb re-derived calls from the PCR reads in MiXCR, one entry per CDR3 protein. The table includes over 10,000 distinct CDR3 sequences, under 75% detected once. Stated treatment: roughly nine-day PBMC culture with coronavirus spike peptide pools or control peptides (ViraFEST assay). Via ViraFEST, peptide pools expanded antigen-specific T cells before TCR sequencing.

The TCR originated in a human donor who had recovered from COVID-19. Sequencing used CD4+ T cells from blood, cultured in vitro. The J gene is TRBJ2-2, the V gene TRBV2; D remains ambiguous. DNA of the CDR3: TGTGCCAGCCGGCCGGGCACGATGGGTACCGGGGAGCTGTTTTTT. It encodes CASRPGTMGTGELFF.